Each of the 27 T cell receptor beta chains below was sequenced from the same sample in a study of T-cell reconstitution after alpha-beta-depleted transplantation in children. The TCRbeta library was prepared with unique molecular identifiers. TCRdb analysed the PCR reads with MiXCR anew, one entry per CDR3 protein. The repertoire consists of more than 300,000 distinct CDR3 sequences, with 15% to 20% occurring once and the leading ten covering around 41%. The specimen was PBMCs, mostly from graft donor cells, collected 360 days after TCRalphabeta/CD19-depleted stem cell transplant. The origin of the receptors is a male patient between 2 and 15 years old who had a stem cell transplant for acute lymphoblastic leukemia, so the T cells may come from the graft donor.

The chain is built from TRBV5-8 and TRBJ2-7; 7 bases fit TRBD2. CDR3 size: 17 residues. Trimming at V came to 6 bases and at J to 3 bases, leaving 18 bases not matched to a gene. The germline CDR1 and CDR2 sequences are SGHTS and YDEGEE. CDR3 sequence (DNA): TGTGCCAGCAATTTGGGGGGGGGTTTGGCCTTTTACTACGAGCAGTACTTC. This encodes CASNLGGGLAFYYEQYF.

The sample holds many counts of this clonotype. The CDR3 here is CSASPYDGTGELFF. Here the CDR3 DNA reads TGCAGCGCCAGCCCGTATGACGGTACCGGGGAGCTGTTTTTT. This chain joins TRBV29-1 and TRBJ2-2; D is ambiguous. The CDR3 contains 14 residues. Trimming cost V 7 bases and J 5 bases, with 17 bases left between them. Per germline, CDR1 SQVTM and CDR2 ANQGSEA.

Many counts were recorded for this clonotype. The chain employs TRBV5-1 and TRBJ2-2, with TRBD2 as a possible D gene (5 bases). The CDR3 length is 15 residues. V lost 7 bases and J lost 0, with 13 bases in between. CDR1 and CDR2 (germline): SGHRS, YFSETQ. CDR3 in DNA: TGCGCCAGCTTTGGGAGTGACGCGAACACCGGGGAGCTGTTTTTT. It yields the protein CASFGSDANTGELFF.

This clonotype was observed at least ten times. The chain combines TRBV28 with TRBJ2-6, with D hard to call. There are 16 residues in the CDR3. V gave up 5 bases and J gave up 5 bases, with 16 bases separating them. The germline CDR1 and CDR2 sequences are MDHEN and SYDVKM. The CDR3: CASSPPGGIWANVLTF. The CDR3 DNA is TGTGCCAGCAGTCCCCCGGGTGGAATCTGGGCCAACGTCCTGACTTTC. Together with reference TRBV28 and TRBJ2-6, the CDR3 gives the full variable domain: DVKVTQSSRYLVKRTGEKVFLECVQDMDHENMFWYRQDPGLGLRLIYFSYDVKMKEKGDIPEGYSVSREKKERFSLILESASTNQTSMYLCASSPPGGIWANVLTFGAGSRLTVL.

This clonotype was seen more than once but under ten times. The V gene is TRBV12-3 or TRBV12-4, the J gene TRBJ2-1; the D is unclear. V lost 4 bases to trimming and J lost 3 bases, with 7 bases between them. The CDR3 is 13 amino acids. This chain's CDR3 is CASSYSVYNEQFF. In DNA, the CDR3 is TGTGCCAGCAGTTACTCCGTCTACAATGAGCAGTTCTTC.

This clonotype was observed a handful of times. The chain couples TRBV5-5 to TRBJ2-3, with D possibly matching TRBD2 (5 bases). Trimming removed 1 base at V and 5 bases at J, with 8 bases between. Germline V gene data show CDR1 as SGHKS and CDR2 as YYEKEE (reference sequence). The CDR3 covers 13 residues. The CDR3 DNA sequence: TGTGCCAGCAGCTTGTTCCGGGAAGATACGCAGTATTTT. Protein: CASSLFREDTQYF.

The CDR3 sequence is CASSRLVSDEQYF. CDR3 coding DNA: TGTGCCAGCAGCCGACTAGTCTCTGACGAGCAGTACTTC. The chain employs TRBV3-1 and TRBJ2-7; D is possibly TRBD2 (6 bases). V was clipped by 4 bases and J by 5 bases, with 12 bases between them. The CDR3 extends over 13 amino acids. Germline V lookup: CDR1 LGHDT, CDR2 YNNKEL (reference sequence).

In its sample, this clonotype was seen many times. The V call is TRBV29-1, the J call TRBJ1-1; D is unclear. The V end was cut by 7 bases, the J end by 11 bases, with 20 bases between. The length of the CDR3 is 12 residues. Germline V lookup: CDR1 SQVTM, CDR2 ANQGSEA. The CDR3, as DNA: TGCAGCGCCGGGAGTGGGCACAAGATCGCTTTCTTT. It is translated as CSAGSGHKIAFF.

The rearrangement joins TRBV7-9 to TRBJ2-2; D gene uncertain. The germline gives CDR1 SEHNR, CDR2 FQNEAQ (reference sequence). V lost 6 bases, J lost 0 bases, and 11 bases lay in between. The CDR3 runs 15 residues. The CDR3 region has the DNA TGTGCCAGCAGGCGGCGAGCAGCGAACACCGGGGAGCTGTTTTTT. As protein: CASRRRAANTGELFF.

In DNA, the CDR3 is TGTGCCAGCAGTGAAGCGTGGACAGGATCTGGAGAAAAACTGTTTTTT. This codes for CASSEAWTGSGEKLFF. This chain joins TRBV6-1 and TRBJ1-4, with 7 bases that match TRBD1. The CDR3 is 16 residues long. V shed 0 bases and J 8 bases; nucleotides not matched to a gene: 9. The V gene's germline CDR1 is MNHNS and CDR2 SASEGT.

This clonotype was observed many times. Sequence at one end of the junction differs from germline and may be a read error. V gene TRBV20-1 combines with J gene TRBJ2-3; TRBD2 matches at 14 bases. Germline V gene lookup returns CDR1 DFQATT and CDR2 SNEGSKA (reference sequence). The CDR3 runs 13 residues. CDR3 nucleotide sequence: TGCAGTGCTTCCGGGACTAGCGGGAGCTCGGGACCTTTT. The encoded protein is CSASGTSGSSGPF.

This clonotype was recorded at least ten times. The chain uses TRBV20-1 and TRBJ2-4; tentative D call: TRBD1 (6 bases). This CDR3 spans 14 amino acids. V lost 5 bases, J lost 4 bases, and 15 bases lay in between. The germline CDR1 and CDR2 sequences are DFQATT and SNEGSKA (reference sequence). CDR3 DNA sequence: TGCAGTGCTGCCACCGGGACACATAAAAACATTCAGTACTTC. It is translated as CSAATGTHKNIQYF.

The chain is built from TRBV29-1 and TRBJ2-7; either TRBD1 or TRBD2 may fit D (5 bases each). Germline CDR1 and CDR2: SQVTM and ANQGSEA. Trimming shortened V by 7 bases and J by 5 bases, and 9 bases separated the two germline ends. The CDR3 covers 10 residues. CDR3 region: CSAGDDEQYF. The DNA for the CDR3 is TGCAGCGCTGGGGACGACGAGCAGTACTTC.

This clonotype has only a few counts. The rearrangement links TRBV20-1 to TRBJ1-3; D gene unclear. The CDR3 is 14 residues long. V was shortened by 0 bases and J by 4 bases, with 10 bases between the two germline ends. The germline gives CDR1 DFQATT, CDR2 SNEGSKA (reference sequence). CDR3 nucleotide sequence: TGCAGTGCTAGAGATAGCACTCTCGGAAACACCATATATTTT. It codes for CSARDSTLGNTIYF.

In its sample, this clonotype was seen a few times. V usage is TRBV7-9 and J usage is TRBJ2-3; D perhaps matches TRBD1 (6 bases). There are 15 residues in the CDR3. The germline gives CDR1 SEHNR, CDR2 FQNEAQ (reference sequence). Trimming removed 5 bases at V and 1 base at J, with 13 bases between. The CDR3 sequence is CASSRPGQGTDTQYF. The CDR3 DNA follows: TGTGCCAGCAGCAGACCGGGACAAGGCACAGATACGCAGTATTTT.

This clonotype appeared a few times. The rearrangement joins TRBV29-1 to TRBJ2-7; TRBD2 matches 10 bases. The CDR3 has 13 residues. V gave up 3 bases and J gave up 3 bases; unmatched junction bases: 2. CDR1 SQVTM and CDR2 ANQGSEA come from the germline V gene. The CDR3 is CSVDLAGDYEQYF. The CDR3 nucleotides read TGCAGCGTTGATCTAGCGGGAGACTACGAGCAGTACTTC.

This clonotype was observed a few times. The rearrangement links TRBV5-1 to TRBJ1-4; a possible D gene is TRBD1 (6 bases). Trimming stripped 6 bases from V and 7 bases from J, with 16 bases between. Germline lookup yields CDR1 SGHRS and CDR2 YFSETQ. The CDR3 runs 14 residues. The DNA for the CDR3 is TGCGCCAGCACCAAAGGGGGGCATAGTGAAAAACTGTTTTTT. Its protein product is CASTKGGHSEKLFF.

The V and J genes are TRBV10-3 and TRBJ2-5; 10 bases are a match to TRBD2. This CDR3 region has 19 residues. CDR1 and CDR2 (germline): ENHRY, SYGVKD. Losses at the gene ends were 4 bases for V and 4 bases for J; bases not matched to a gene: 18. CDR3 in amino acids: CAISGGLAQEMVEGETQYF. CDR3 nucleotides: TGTGCCATCAGTGGGGGACTAGCGCAAGAGATGGTTGAGGGAGAGACCCAGTACTTC.

This clonotype was counted at least ten times. CDR3 region: CASSQVPLVKNIQYF. CDR3 sequence (DNA): TGCGCCAGCAGCCAAGTACCACTAGTCAAAAACATTCAGTACTTC. The J gene is TRBJ2-4, the V gene TRBV4-1; tentatively, D is TRBD2 (5 bases). V dropped 1 base and J dropped 3 bases, with 10 bases sitting between them. CDR3 length: 15 amino acids. CDR1 is MGHRA and CDR2 is YSYEKL in the germline V gene.

This clonotype was detected only a few times. The V call is TRBV3-1, the J call TRBJ2-3; 10 positions agree with TRBD1. This CDR3 comprises 15 residues. Trimming removed 2 bases from V and 4 bases from J; junction bases left unmatched: 3. Looked up from germline, CDR1 is LGHDT and CDR2 is YNNKEL (reference sequence). The CDR3 DNA is TGTGCCAGCAGCCAACCCGGGACAGGGGCAGATACGCAGTATTTT. It codes for CASSQPGTGADTQYF.

This clonotype has ten or more counts. V gene TRBV6-1 combines with J gene TRBJ2-2; D is uncertain. The CDR3 sequence is 14 residues long. Germline V gives CDR1 MNHNS, CDR2 SASEGT. Between the trimmed V and J ends, which lost 7 bases and 2 bases, there was a span of 11 bases. The CDR3 sequence: CASTKTTNTGELFF. The CDR3 DNA sequence: TGTGCCAGCACCAAGACGACAAACACCGGGGAGCTGTTTTTT.

This clonotype was seen ten or more times. This sequence joins TRBV12-3 or TRBV12-4 and TRBJ1-3; TRBD1 is a possible D gene (6 bases). Trimming removed 5 bases at V and 0 bases at J, with 11 bases between. This CDR3 has 15 amino acids. The DNA of the CDR3 is TGTGCCAGCAGTACAGGGACTTACTCTGGAAACACCATATATTTT. Encoded protein: CASSTGTYSGNTIYF.

This clonotype has just one count. V and J are TRBV11-2 and TRBJ2-2, with D possibly TRBD2 on 5 matching bases. Trimming removed 5 bases at V and 8 bases at J, with 24 bases between. The V gene's germline CDR1 is SGHAT and CDR2 FQNNGV. This CDR3 is 17 amino acids long. CDR3 amino acids: CASSPAPPGSYEGELFF. The CDR3 DNA follows: TGTGCCAGCAGCCCCGCACCCCCGGGGTCCTACGAGGGGGAGCTGTTTTTT.

This clonotype has more than one count but fewer than ten. The chain has TRBV9 and TRBJ2-1, with 8 bases identical to TRBD2. The CDR3 is 16 residues long. Unmatched junction bases numbered 3, after V lost 0 bases and J lost 1 base. Looked up from germline, CDR1 is SGDLS and CDR2 is YYNGEE. This CDR3 is CASSVELAASYNEQFF. Here the CDR3 DNA reads TGTGCCAGCAGCGTAGAACTAGCGGCTTCCTACAATGAGCAGTTCTTC.

This sequence joins TRBV12-3 or TRBV12-4 and TRBJ2-6; TRBD1 matches at 10 bases. CDR3 length equals 19 residues. V was pared by 6 bases and J by 2 bases, with 13 bases of the junction left unmatched. CDR3 bases: TGTGCCAGCAGCCGGGCGTCCGGGACAGGGGTGACTGGGGCCAACGTCCTGACTTTC. It encodes CASSRASGTGVTGANVLTF.

This clonotype was found a few times. V and J are TRBV7-2 and TRBJ2-1; TRBD2 aligns across 9 bases. Trimming removed 4 bases from V and 3 bases from J; junction bases left unmatched: 4. The germline CDR1 and CDR2 sequences are SGHTA and FQGNSA. The CDR3 is made up of 15 amino acids. The CDR3 DNA reads as TGTGCCAGCAGCTGGAGCGGGAGGAACTACAATGAGCAGTTCTTC. The encoded protein is CASSWSGRNYNEQFF.

This sequence joins TRBV7-3 and TRBJ2-3, with D unresolved. Trimming removed 1 base at V and 2 bases at J, with 13 bases between. The CDR3 sequence is 16 residues long. Germline lookup yields CDR1 SGHTA and CDR2 FQGTGA. The CDR3: CASSLNGGRATDTQYF. In DNA, the CDR3 is TGTGCCAGCAGCTTAAATGGCGGTAGGGCCACAGATACGCAGTATTTT.